A single sample is the source of the 5 T cell receptor beta chains below, sequenced in a study of identical twins. From the 5' RACE reads, TCRdb called clonotypes with MiXCR, one entry per CDR3 protein. The repertoire holds around 250,000 distinct CDR3 sequences, with more than 9.5% as singletons. The same sample was also studied in work on yellow fever vaccine responses in identical twins.

Sequenced sample: memory (CD45RO+) T cells sorted from blood. These receptors all come from a woman between 18 and 29 years old in good health.

The V gene is TRBV29-1, the J gene TRBJ2-1, with a possible D match to TRBD1 (6 bases). The V end lost 5 bases, the J end lost 2 bases, and 13 bases lay between the germline ends. Germline V lookup: CDR1 SQVTM, CDR2 ANQGSEA. The CDR3 has 14 amino acids. The CDR3 here is CSVSFGGAYNEQFF. DNA of the CDR3: TGCAGCGTTTCGTTTGGGGGCGCCTACAATGAGCAGTTCTTC.

This clonotype was seen repeatedly, ten times or more. The V call is TRBV7-2, the J call TRBJ2-7; 14 nucleotides line up with TRBD2. This CDR3 has 15 amino acids. Looked up from germline, CDR1 is SGHTA and CDR2 is FQGNSA. V trimming: 5 bases; J trimming: 3 bases; junction bases outside the gene matches: 3. DNA for the CDR3: TGTGCCAGCAGCGAGGGACTAGCGGGAGTCTACGAGCAGTACTTC. Translation: CASSEGLAGVYEQYF.

This clonotype was seen many times. The genes are TRBV5-1 and TRBJ1-1; D might be TRBD1 (5 bases). Trimming left V 0 bases short and J 5 bases short, with 8 bases between. Germline CDR1 reads SGHRS; CDR2 reads YFSETQ. This CDR3 spans 13 amino acids. The CDR3, as DNA: TGCGCCAGCAGCTTGGAGGGGAGAACTGAAGCTTTCTTT. This translates into CASSLEGRTEAFF.

The chain carries TRBV5-6 and TRBJ2-1, with D possibly being TRBD1 (6 bases). Germline CDR1 SGHDT, CDR2 YYEEEE. Trimming removed 2 bases at V and 4 bases at J, with 13 bases between. This CDR3 comprises 15 residues. CDR3 nucleotide sequence: TGTGCCAGCAGCTTACAGGACAGACCATACAATGAGCAGTTCTTC. Its protein is CASSLQDRPYNEQFF.

This clonotype has just a few counts. The V gene is TRBV29-1, the J gene TRBJ2-7, with D maybe TRBD1 (6 bases). V was pared by 6 bases and J by 5 bases, with 14 bases between. The CDR3 is 12 amino acids. Germline V gene data show CDR1 as SQVTM and CDR2 as ANQGSEA. The CDR3, as DNA: TGCAGCGTAGCGACACAGGGTAACGAGCAGTACTTC. Protein sequence: CSVATQGNEQYF.